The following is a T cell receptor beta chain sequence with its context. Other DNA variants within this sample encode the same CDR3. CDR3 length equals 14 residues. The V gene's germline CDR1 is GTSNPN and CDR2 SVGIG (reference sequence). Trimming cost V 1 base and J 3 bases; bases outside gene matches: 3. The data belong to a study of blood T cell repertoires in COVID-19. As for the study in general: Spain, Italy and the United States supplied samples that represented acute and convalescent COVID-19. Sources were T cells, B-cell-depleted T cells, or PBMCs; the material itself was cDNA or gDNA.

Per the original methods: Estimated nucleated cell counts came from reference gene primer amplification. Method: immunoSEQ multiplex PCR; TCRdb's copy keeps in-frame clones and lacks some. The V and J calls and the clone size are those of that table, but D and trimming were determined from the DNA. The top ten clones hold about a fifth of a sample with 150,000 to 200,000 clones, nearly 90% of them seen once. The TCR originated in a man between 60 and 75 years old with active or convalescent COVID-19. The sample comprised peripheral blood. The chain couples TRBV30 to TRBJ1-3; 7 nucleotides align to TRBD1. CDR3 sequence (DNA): TGTGCCTGGAGTGAGACAGGGTTTGGAAACACCATATATTTT. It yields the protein CAWSETGFGNTIYF. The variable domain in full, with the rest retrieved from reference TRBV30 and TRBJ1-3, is SQTIHQWPATLVQPVGSPLSLECTVEGTSNPNLYWYRQAAGRGLQLLFYSVGIGQISSEVPQNLSASRPQDRQFILSSKKLLLSDSGFYLCAWSETGFGNTIYFGEGSWLTVV.